This T cell receptor (beta chain) was recorded in a study of blood T cell repertoires in COVID-19. Study at large: Sample material is recorded as cDNA or gDNA derived from T cells, B-cell-depleted T cells, or PBMCs.

This CDR3 is built from 14 residues. In germline, CDR1 is MNHEY, CDR2 SMNVEV (reference sequence). The ends lost 6 bases at V and 3 bases at J; junction bases unmatched: 2. Method: immunoSEQ multiplex PCR; TCRdb's copy keeps in-frame clones and lacks some. The sample shows roughly 100,000 clones, roughly 84% of them seen only once. Sequenced material: peripheral blood. V usage is TRBV27 and J usage is TRBJ2-2; 9 bases are shared with TRBD2. This TCR came from a human donor in a cohort sampled during active COVID-19. CDR3 sequence (DNA): TGTGCCAGCAGGCTAGCGGGGTACACCGGGGAGCTGTTTTTT. Translation: CASRLAGYTGELFF.